The 20 T cell receptor beta chains below all came from one sample that was sequenced in a study of blood T cell repertoires in COVID-19. Generated by immunoSEQ multiplex PCR, the TCRdb table keeps only in-frame clones and is missing some. The data contain about 240,000 clones, approximately 86% of them singletons. The specimen was peripheral blood. The receptors stem from a man in his 60s who had recovered from COVID-19.

This clone was seen once. V usage is TRBV5-1 and J usage is TRBJ1-5, with D possibly matching TRBD1 (6 bases). There are 15 residues in the CDR3. With 5 bases removed from V and 6 bases from J, the gap between germline ends came to 18 bases. Germline V gene sequence: CDR1 SGHRS, CDR2 YFSETQ. The CDR3 loop is CASSETWGPGQPQHF. The CDR3 DNA is TGCGCCAGCAGTGAGACTTGGGGGCCAGGTCAGCCCCAGCATTTT.

The rearrangement uses TRBV18 and TRBJ1-5; 9 nucleotides line up with TRBD1. This CDR3 has 19 residues. Germline V gene data show CDR1 as KGHSH and CDR2 as LQKENI. The V and J ends lost 6 bases and 0 bases, in that order; junction bases with no gene match: 15. CDR3 region: CASSQADRDRDYSNQPQHF. For the CDR3, the DNA is TGTGCCAGCTCCCAGGCCGACCGGGACAGGGATTATAGCAATCAGCCCCAGCATTTT. Full variable domain (rest looked up from reference TRBV18 and TRBJ1-5): NAGVMQNPRHLVRRRGQEARLRCSPMKGHSHVYWYRQLPEEGLKFMVYLQKENIIDESGMPKERFSAEFPKEGPSILRIQQVVRGDSAAYFCASSQADRDRDYSNQPQHFGDGTRLSIL.

Written as DNA, the CDR3 is TGCAGCGTTGAGGACAGCCACCAGAACACCGGGGAGCTGTTTTTT. Amino acid sequence: CSVEDSHQNTGELFF. This chain joins TRBV29-1 and TRBJ2-2, with D tentatively TRBD1 (6 bases). Trimming took off 3 bases at V and 1 base at J, with 12 bases between the two ends. This CDR3 contains 15 residues. Germline V gives CDR1 SQVTM, CDR2 ANQGSEA.

The rearrangement uses TRBV19 and TRBJ1-4; 7 positions match TRBD1. Trimming at V came to 0 bases and at J to 5 bases, leaving 6 bases not matched to a gene. CDR1 and CDR2 (germline): LNHDA, SQIVND (reference sequence). The length of the CDR3 is 16 residues. The CDR3 loop reads CASSIETGDRNEKLFF. For the CDR3, the DNA is TGTGCCAGTAGTATAGAAACAGGGGATCGCAATGAAAAACTGTTTTTT.

The chain uses TRBV9 and TRBJ2-2; maybe TRBD1 (9 bases). There are 16 residues in the CDR3. The V gene's germline CDR1 is SGDLS and CDR2 YYNGEE. The V end lost 7 bases, the J end lost 6 bases, and 22 bases lay between the germline ends. The chain's CDR3 is CASARRGGQGAGELFF. The DNA of the CDR3 is TGTGCCAGCGCGCGTCGGGGGGGACAGGGCGCCGGGGAGCTGTTTTTT.

This clone was counted once. The chain carries TRBV4-2 and TRBJ2-7; 8 bases align to TRBD2. Germline CDR1 LGHNA, CDR2 YNFKEQ. The trim removed 5 bases at V and 6 bases at J, leaving 9 bases unmatched. The CDR3 is 14 residues long. The CDR3 loop reads CASSFSGTAGEQYF. CDR3 nucleotides: TGTGCCAGCAGCTTTAGCGGGACGGCGGGCGAGCAGTACTTC.

This rearrangement joins TRBV5-1 to TRBJ2-5; TRBD2 is a possible D gene (7 bases). Germline CDR1 is SGHRS and CDR2 is YFSETQ. The CDR3 covers 13 residues. V shed 4 bases and J shed 4 bases, with 11 bases lying between them. CDR3 protein: CASSRGGLETQYF. DNA for the CDR3: TGCGCCAGCAGCAGGGGGGGGTTAGAGACCCAGTACTTC.

V gene TRBV5-1 combines with J gene TRBJ1-2, with D possibly matching TRBD1 (6 bases). CDR3 length equals 16 residues. In germline, CDR1 is SGHRS, CDR2 YFSETQ. Trimming left V 0 bases short and J 7 bases short, with 19 bases between. This CDR3 reads CASSLESTSGGGGYTF. In DNA form, the CDR3 reads TGCGCCAGCAGCTTGGAGTCTACGAGCGGGGGCGGTGGCTACACCTTC. Full variable domain (missing parts from reference TRBV5-1 and TRBJ1-2): KAGVTQTPRYLIKTRGQQVTLSCSPISGHRSVSWYQQTPGQGLQFLFEYFSETQRNKGNFPGRFSGRQFSNSRSEMNVSTLELGDSALYLCASSLESTSGGGGYTFGSGTRLTVV.

The chain joins TRBV5-6 to TRBJ2-1; 7 bases fit TRBD1. Germline trimming cut 0 bases from V and 4 bases from J; bases unmatched to any gene: 4. This CDR3 region has 15 residues. Germline V lookup: CDR1 SGHDT, CDR2 YYEEEE. The CDR3 protein is CASSLGDRDYNEQFF. Written as DNA, the CDR3 is TGTGCCAGCAGCTTGGGTGACAGGGATTACAATGAGCAGTTCTTC.

The chain carries TRBV6-5 and TRBJ1-2; D might be TRBD1 (5 bases). This CDR3 contains 14 residues. V shed 7 bases and J shed 4 bases, with 16 bases lying between them. Germline V gene sequence: CDR1 MNHEY, CDR2 SVGAGI. The CDR3 DNA follows: TGTGCCAGCACCGCCATGGGGGGACTCTATGGCTACACCTTC. It codes for CASTAMGGLYGYTF.

V and J are TRBV4-2 and TRBJ2-3, with 10 bases identical to TRBD2. CDR1 and CDR2 from the germline V gene are LGHNA and YNFKEQ. This CDR3 has 16 amino acids. V dropped 0 bases and J dropped 4; count of bases not matched to a gene: 4. The CDR3 here is CASSQEYSGGADTQYF. CDR3 DNA sequence: TGTGCCAGCAGCCAAGAATACAGCGGGGGGGCAGATACGCAGTATTTT.

The CDR3 nucleotides read TGTGCCAGCAGCTCCGACAGGGGATGGGCAATTTATGAGCAGTTCTTC. This sequence encodes CASSSDRGWAIYEQFF. The V gene is TRBV5-6, the J gene TRBJ2-1, with 8 nucleotides matching TRBD1. V lost 3 bases, J lost 8 bases, and 13 bases stayed unmatched. The CDR3 is made up of 16 amino acids. Germline V gives CDR1 SGHDT, CDR2 YYEEEE.

The chain combines TRBV5-1 with TRBJ1-4, with a possible D match to TRBD1 (6 bases). Per the germline V gene, CDR1 is SGHRS and CDR2 is YFSETQ. V was shortened by 4 bases and J by 0 bases, with 10 bases between the two germline ends. The CDR3 runs to 15 residues. The CDR3 DNA follows: TGCGCCAGCAGCCGAGGGGGTGCAACTAATGAAAAACTGTTTTTT. This encodes CASSRGGATNEKLFF.

The V gene is TRBV5-5, the J gene TRBJ1-1; maybe TRBD1 (6 bases). The CDR3 runs 15 residues. Germline lookup yields CDR1 SGHKS and CDR2 YYEKEE (reference sequence). The V end lost 4 bases, the J end lost 0 bases, and 13 bases lay between the germline ends. CDR3: CASSPGAGMNTEAFF. The CDR3 DNA follows: TGTGCCAGCAGCCCAGGGGCAGGGATGAACACTGAAGCTTTCTTT.

The CDR3 sequence: CASSVGGPGQGNEKLFF. CDR3 nucleotide sequence: TGTGCCAGCAGCGTAGGAGGACCGGGACAGGGTAATGAAAAACTGTTTTTT. The gene calls are TRBV9 and TRBJ1-4, with TRBD1 identical over 9 bases. CDR3 length equals 17 residues. Trimming cost V 0 bases and J 4 bases; bases outside gene matches: 7. Germline V gives CDR1 SGDLS, CDR2 YYNGEE.

This chain joins TRBV6-1 and TRBJ1-5; no reliable D call. Trimming stripped 3 bases from V and 6 bases from J, with 3 bases between. The CDR3 has 11 residues. The germline gives CDR1 MNHNS, CDR2 SASEGT. CDR3 sequence reads: CASSEAQPQHF. The CDR3 nucleotides are TGTGCCAGCAGTGAGGCTCAGCCCCAGCATTTT.

About this clone itself: One junction end does not reproduce the germline sequence, and a read error may be involved. This chain links TRBV2 with TRBJ2-3, with D uncertain. The CDR3 length is 15 residues. Germline CDR1 and CDR2: SNHLY and FYNNEI. CDR3 protein: CTSSDPSKGTDTQYF. The CDR3 bases are TGTACCAGCAGTGACCCGAGTAAAGGCACAGATACGCAGTATTTT.

This clone was detected once. The chain couples TRBV7-8 to TRBJ1-4, with D possibly matching TRBD1 (5 bases). Germline lookup yields CDR1 SGHVS and CDR2 FQNEAQ. The CDR3 loop spans 16 amino acids. Trimming took 1 base from V and 8 from J, leaving 17 bases between them. This CDR3 reads CASSLGYRTGGEKLFF. CDR3 DNA sequence: TGTGCCAGCAGCTTAGGGTACCGCACAGGTGGAGAAAAACTGTTTTTT.

The chain employs TRBV5-1 and TRBJ2-2, with a weak D call TRBD1 (6 bases). The germline V and J ends were trimmed by 4 bases and 1 base, with 11 bases remaining between them. Germline V gene data show CDR1 as SGHRS and CDR2 as YFSETQ. This CDR3 is 15 amino acids long. The CDR3 is CASSDPGQNTGELFF. Here the CDR3 DNA reads TGCGCCAGCAGCGATCCGGGACAGAACACCGGGGAGCTGTTTTTT.

The V call is TRBV2, the J call TRBJ2-3; a weak D match, TRBD2 (6 bases). Deletions cut 10 bases from V and 4 bases from J, with 15 bases between. Germline V lookup: CDR1 SNHLY, CDR2 FYNNEI. The CDR3 is 13 amino acids. The CDR3 sequence: CATGGSIADTQYF. CDR3 DNA: TGTGCCACCGGGGGTAGCATCGCAGATACGCAGTATTTT. Using reference TRBV2 and TRBJ2-3 for the parts outside the CDR3, the full variable domain is EPEVTQTPSHQVTQMGQEVILRCVPISNHLYFYWYRQILGQKVEFLVSFYNNEISEKSEIFDDQFSVERPDGSNFTLKIRSTKLEDSAMYFCATGGSIADTQYFGPGTRLTVL.